Shown below are 5 T cell receptor beta chains from a single sample sequenced in a study of cytomegalovirus exposure and HLA in healthy donors. A multiplex PCR was run with 60 Vbeta primers and 13 Jbeta primers. Sequencing was performed with immunoSEQ multiplex PCR; in TCRdb, only in-frame clones are kept and a portion is missing. The table has roughly 290,000 clones, over 70% seen once. The sequenced material came from PBMCs. Every receptor here comes from a girl aged 2-15 years in good health and CMV-seronegative.

The V gene is TRBV7-2, the J gene TRBJ2-3, with D perhaps TRBD2 (6 bases). V dropped 5 bases and J dropped 8 bases, with 20 bases sitting between them. Germline lookup yields CDR1 SGHTA and CDR2 FQGNSA. The CDR3 covers 15 residues. CDR3 sequence (DNA): TGTGCCAGCAGCCTGGTGCGGGGATGGGGGAGTACGCAGTATTTT. This translates into CASSLVRGWGSTQYF. The full variable domain, completed using reference TRBV7-2 and TRBJ2-3, is GAGVSQSPSNKVTEKGKDVELRCDPISGHTALYWYRQSLGQGLEFLIYFQGNSAPDKSGLPSDRFSAERTGGSVSTLTIQRTQQEDSAVYLCASSLVRGWGSTQYFGPGTRLTVL.

The chain has TRBV7-7 and TRBJ2-5; a weak D match, TRBD1 (5 bases). This CDR3 is 17 amino acids long. The V end lost 2 bases, the J end lost 5 bases, and 21 bases lay between the germline ends. Germline loops: CDR1 SSHAT, CDR2 FNYEAQ (reference sequence). In DNA, the CDR3 is TGTGCCAGCAGCTTAAGAGCAAGGGGTTGGGTTGGGGAGACCCAGTACTTC. Translated: CASSLRARGWVGETQYF.

The chain carries TRBV5-1 and TRBJ2-7; a possible D gene is TRBD1 (5 bases). Looked up from germline, CDR1 is SGHRS and CDR2 is YFSETQ. The CDR3 sequence is 15 residues long. V lost 0 bases to trimming and J lost 1 base, with 11 bases between them. The CDR3 protein is CASSLEYRRSYEQYF. CDR3 DNA: TGCGCCAGCAGCTTGGAATACAGGAGATCCTACGAGCAGTACTTC.

This clone was detected only a few times. The J gene is TRBJ2-7, the V gene TRBV6-1, with D unresolved. The CDR3 totals 10 residues. With 5 bases removed from V and 4 bases from J, the gap between germline ends came to 3 bases. Germline V gene data show CDR1 as MNHNS and CDR2 as SASEGT. The CDR3 reads CASSTYEQYF. In DNA form, the CDR3 reads TGTGCCAGCAGTACATACGAGCAGTACTTC.

This chain links TRBV9 with TRBJ1-2; D uncertain. Germline assignment: CDR1 SGDLS and CDR2 YYNGEE. The CDR3 runs to 14 residues. Trimming left V 3 bases short and J 6 bases short, with 15 bases between. CDR3 DNA: TGTGCCAGCAGCGCCGAAGCGCTGGTCCATGGCTACACCTTC. This translates into CASSAEALVHGYTF.